One sample yielded the 27 T cell receptor beta chains listed below, sequenced in a study of shared clonotypes between healthy human individuals. Clones were sequenced by immunoSEQ multiplex PCR, and TCRdb holds only the in-frame ones, with some missing. The sample yields just over 2,000,000 clones, 90% to 95% seen once. Specimen: naive CD4+ T cells sorted from blood. Subset defined: CD45RA+ positively selected. All receptors derive from a man younger than 30 in good health.

Written as DNA, the CDR3 is TGCGCCAGCAGCTTGAGGGACGTGACCTATGGCTACACCTTC. Translation: CASSLRDVTYGYTF. The V and J genes are TRBV5-1 and TRBJ1-2; D is perhaps TRBD1 (5 bases). The CDR3 has 14 amino acids. CDR1 SGHRS and CDR2 YFSETQ come from the germline V gene. V was cut by 1 base and J by 4 bases, with 11 bases left in between.

The chain has TRBV7-6 and TRBJ1-3; no clear D gene. The CDR3 has 15 amino acids. CDR1 is SGHVS and CDR2 is FNYEAQ in the germline V gene. Trimming shortened V by 5 bases and J by 2 bases, and 13 bases separated the two germline ends. The CDR3 DNA reads as TGTGCCAGCAGCCAGGTGGGGTTCGCTGGAAACACCATATATTTT. Residues: CASSQVGFAGNTIYF.

This clone was counted once. The chain combines TRBV5-1 with TRBJ1-3; possibly TRBD1 for D (5 bases). CDR1 is SGHRS, CDR2 YFSETQ, per germline. This CDR3 comprises 16 residues. V was trimmed by 0 bases and J by 4 bases, leaving 14 bases between them. Here the CDR3 DNA reads TGCGCCAGCAGCTTGGAGGCAGGGATCGCGGGAAACACCATATATTTT. Translated: CASSLEAGIAGNTIYF.

Details on this clone: The same CDR3 can be traced to other DNA sequences in this sample. The chain combines TRBV5-1 with TRBJ2-2, with D possibly TRBD2 on 6 matching bases. V lost 4 bases, J lost 5 bases, and 15 bases lay in between. CDR1 and CDR2 from the germline V gene are SGHRS and YFSETQ. This CDR3 contains 15 residues. CDR3 DNA sequence: TGCGCCAGCAGCCTTAGGATAGGAGGGACCGGGGAGCTGTTTTTT. Its protein is CASSLRIGGTGELFF.

On this clone itself: Other DNA sequences in this specimen translate into the identical CDR3. The chain carries TRBV18 and TRBJ2-3, with D hard to call. CDR3 length: 13 amino acids. Germline CDR1 KGHSH, CDR2 LQKENI. The V end lost 0 bases, the J end lost 4 bases, and 5 bases lay between the germline ends. CDR3 protein: CASSPPLADTQYF. The CDR3 DNA reads TGTGCCAGCTCACCACCGCTCGCAGATACGCAGTATTTT.

This chain links TRBV29-1 with TRBJ1-2; D possibly corresponds to TRBD1 (6 bases). CDR1 is SQVTM and CDR2 is ANQGSEA in the germline V gene. CDR3 length equals 13 residues. Trimming shortened V by 7 bases and J by 10 bases, and 22 bases separated the two germline ends. Here the CDR3 reads CSAETGASRIYTF. Written as DNA, the CDR3 is TGCAGCGCCGAAACGGGGGCTTCAAGAATCTACACCTTC.

This clone is a singleton in its sample. The chain joins TRBV6-1 to TRBJ2-2; the D gene is possibly TRBD2 (6 bases). Germline CDR1 MNHNS, CDR2 SASEGT. This CDR3 region has 13 residues. V was shortened by 6 bases and J by 6 bases, with 11 bases between the two germline ends. Here the CDR3 DNA reads TGTGCCAGCAGCCCTAGCGTGGCCGGGGAGCTGTTTTTT. Amino acids: CASSPSVAGELFF.

This clone appeared once. CDR3 protein: CASGIRTSLRLEQYF. CDR3 sequence (DNA): TGTGCCAGCGGAATAAGGACTAGCCTTAGATTGGAGCAGTACTTC. The genes are TRBV27 and TRBJ2-7; 8 positions match TRBD2. V shed 8 bases and J 7 bases; nucleotides not matched to a gene: 16. The CDR3 runs 15 residues. Germline loops: CDR1 MNHEY, CDR2 SMNVEV (reference sequence).

The CDR3 DNA reads TGTGCCAGCAGCCTCTGGGGGGGACCAACTAACTATGGCTACACCTTC. Protein product: CASSLWGGPTNYGYTF. The chain recombines TRBV11-2 with TRBJ1-2; weak D call: TRBD1 (5 bases). Germline V gene data show CDR1 as SGHAT and CDR2 as FQNNGV. Trimming shortened V by 5 bases and J by 0 bases, and 16 bases separated the two germline ends. The CDR3 is made up of 16 amino acids. Supplemented by reference TRBV11-2 and TRBJ1-2, the full variable domain reads EAGVAQSPRYKIIEKRQSVAFWCNPISGHATLYWYQQILGQGPKLLIQFQNNGVVDDSQLPKDRFSAERLKGVDSTLKIQPAKLEDSAVYLCASSLWGGPTNYGYTFGSGTRLTVV.

The chain uses TRBV5-1 and TRBJ2-5; no firm D call. V was shortened by 1 base and J by 1 base, with 8 bases between the two germline ends. Germline V gene data show CDR1 as SGHRS and CDR2 as YFSETQ. The CDR3 is 14 amino acids. CDR3 in DNA: TGCGCCAGCAGCTTGAGCGTCGGCCAAGAGACCCAGTACTTC. Amino acids: CASSLSVGQETQYF.

In the case of this clone: Other DNA sequences in this sample translate to the same CDR3. This chain links TRBV18 with TRBJ2-7; 10 nucleotides match TRBD1. The CDR3 is 14 amino acids. Germline CDR1 is KGHSH and CDR2 is LQKENI. Trimming took 4 bases from V and 2 from J; bases not matched to a gene: 2. CDR3 bases: TGTGCCAGCTCACAAGGGACAGGGGCCTACGAGCAGTACTTC. Amino acids: CASSQGTGAYEQYF. Full variable domain (rest looked up from reference TRBV18 and TRBJ2-7): NAGVMQNPRHLVRRRGQEARLRCSPMKGHSHVYWYRQLPEEGLKFMVYLQKENIIDESGMPKERFSAEFPKEGPSILRIQQVVRGDSAAYFCASSQGTGAYEQYFGPGTRLTVT.

The rearrangement links TRBV30 to TRBJ1-1; D uncertain. V was cut by 0 bases and J by 4 bases, with 12 bases left in between. CDR3 length: 14 amino acids. The germline CDR1 and CDR2 sequences are GTSNPN and SVGIG (reference sequence). The CDR3 reads CAWSVGGPGTEAFF. The CDR3 bases are TGTGCCTGGAGTGTAGGAGGGCCTGGCACTGAAGCTTTCTTT.

The chain employs TRBV6-1 and TRBJ1-5; 8 bases agree with TRBD1. Germline values: CDR1 MNHNS, CDR2 SASEGT. V gave up 6 bases and J gave up 1 base; unmatched junction bases: 2. The CDR3 totals 14 residues. This CDR3 is CASRQGVSNQPQHF. CDR3 nucleotides: TGTGCCAGCAGACAGGGGGTGAGCAATCAGCCCCAGCATTTT.

The gene calls are TRBV6-1 and TRBJ1-1, with no clear D. Trimming removed 8 bases from V and 1 base from J, with 11 bases in between. There are 13 residues in the CDR3. Germline loops: CDR1 MNHNS, CDR2 SASEGT. The CDR3 loop is CASEVPRNTEAFF. DNA of the CDR3: TGTGCCAGCGAGGTGCCGCGGAACACTGAAGCTTTCTTT.

This rearrangement joins TRBV6-1 to TRBJ1-2, with 9 bases fitting TRBD1. The CDR3 length is 13 residues. V was clipped by 6 bases and J by 7 bases; unmatched bases: 6. CDR1 and CDR2 from the germline V gene are MNHNS and SASEGT. The DNA for the CDR3 is TGTGCCAGCAGCCCGACGACAGGGGGTGGCTACACCTTC. Protein product: CASSPTTGGGYTF.

The chain employs TRBV5-6 and TRBJ2-7; D gene ambiguous. The CDR3 is 13 amino acids. Germline lookup yields CDR1 SGHDT and CDR2 YYEEEE. V was shortened by 1 base and J by 1 base, with 6 bases between the two germline ends. The DNA for the CDR3 is TGTGCCAGCAGCTTGCAGCGTTCCTACGAGCAGTACTTC. Its protein is CASSLQRSYEQYF.

The V call is TRBV5-1, the J call TRBJ2-3; TRBD2 agrees at 9 bases. Germline V gives CDR1 SGHRS, CDR2 YFSETQ. J was trimmed by 6 bases and V by 3 bases; bases with no gene match: 8. CDR3 length: 15 residues. CDR3: CASSSDGTSRDTQYF. The CDR3 region has the DNA TGCGCCAGCAGCTCCGACGGGACTAGCAGGGATACGCAGTATTTT.

The chain employs TRBV2 and TRBJ2-3, with D uncertain. The ends were cut back, 8 bases at V and 4 bases at J, with 13 bases in the middle. The length of the CDR3 is 13 residues. Looked up from germline, CDR1 is SNHLY and CDR2 is FYNNEI. CDR3 in DNA: TGTGCCAGCTCCGCTCAGTTTCCAGATACGCAGTATTTT. Its translation is CASSAQFPDTQYF.

J is TRBJ1-6 and V is TRBV28; 8 bases are shared with TRBD1. The V gene's germline CDR1 is MDHEN and CDR2 SYDVKM. V lost 4 bases, J lost 3 bases, and 5 bases stayed unmatched. The CDR3 sequence is 16 residues long. CDR3 DNA sequence: TGTGCCAGCAGTTCCCCAGGGGGCAACTATAATTCACCCCTCCACTTT. Protein sequence: CASSSPGGNYNSPLHF.

This chain joins TRBV19 and TRBJ1-2; a possible D gene is TRBD1 (5 bases). The CDR3 totals 17 residues. V was shortened by 5 bases and J by 0 bases, with 19 bases between the two germline ends. Looked up from germline, CDR1 is LNHDA and CDR2 is SQIVND (reference sequence). The CDR3 DNA sequence: TGTGCCAGTAGTTCGTCGTTAGGGGTCCGAGCTAACTATGGCTACACCTTC. As protein: CASSSSLGVRANYGYTF.

The chain is built from TRBV19 and TRBJ2-3, with D perhaps matching TRBD2 (6 bases). The CDR3 has 13 amino acids. Germline V gene data show CDR1 as LNHDA and CDR2 as SQIVND (reference sequence). Trimming shortened V by 6 bases and J by 3 bases, and 10 bases separated the two germline ends. The CDR3 coding sequence is TGTGCCAGTAGGACGGGAGCGACAGATACGCAGTATTTT. Translation gives CASRTGATDTQYF.

The rearrangement uses TRBV11-2 and TRBJ2-4; TRBD1 or TRBD2 may be the D gene (6 bases each). V gave up 4 bases and J gave up 9 bases, with 16 bases separating them. Looked up from germline, CDR1 is SGHAT and CDR2 is FQNNGV. The CDR3 runs to 14 residues. The CDR3 sequence: CASSWGARESIQYF. The CDR3 DNA reads as TGTGCCAGCAGCTGGGGGGCAAGAGAAAGCATTCAGTACTTC. The full variable domain, its missing parts supplied by reference TRBV11-2 and TRBJ2-4, is EAGVAQSPRYKIIEKRQSVAFWCNPISGHATLYWYQQILGQGPKLLIQFQNNGVVDDSQLPKDRFSAERLKGVDSTLKIQPAKLEDSAVYLCASSWGARESIQYFGAGTRLSVL.

The V gene is TRBV2, the J gene TRBJ2-5; a possible D gene is TRBD2 (6 bases). The length of the CDR3 is 13 residues. Germline V lookup: CDR1 SNHLY, CDR2 FYNNEI. Between the trimmed V and J ends, which lost 4 bases and 2 bases, there was a span of 8 bases. CDR3 amino acids: CASSAGGQETQYF. The CDR3 nucleotides are TGTGCCAGCAGTGCTGGGGGGCAAGAGACCCAGTACTTC.

Concerning this clone itself: Other DNA variants within this sample encode the same CDR3. This rearrangement joins TRBV27 to TRBJ1-1, with D possibly TRBD1 on 5 matching bases. The germline V and J ends were trimmed by 6 bases and 1 base, with 9 bases remaining between them. The CDR3 contains 13 residues. Germline CDR1 reads MNHEY; CDR2 reads SMNVEV (reference sequence). CDR3 sequence reads: CASSLTGNTEAFF. CDR3 in DNA: TGTGCCAGCAGCTTAACAGGGAACACTGAAGCTTTCTTT.

The chain employs TRBV20-1 and TRBJ2-1; D remains ambiguous. CDR3 size: 9 residues. The germline gives CDR1 DFQATT, CDR2 SNEGSKA (reference sequence). Trimming took off 6 bases at V and 7 bases at J, with 4 bases between the two ends. The CDR3 sequence is CSAGNEQFF. CDR3 nucleotides: TGCAGTGCCGGGAATGAGCAGTTCTTC.

Only one count was recorded for this clone. V and J are TRBV7-9 and TRBJ2-7; perhaps TRBD1 as D (6 bases). The CDR3 totals 14 residues. Trimming pared 3 bases from V and 2 bases from J, leaving 11 bases between. Per germline, CDR1 SEHNR and CDR2 FQNEAQ (reference sequence). CDR3 loop: CASSFSGAPYEQYF. The CDR3, as DNA: TGTGCCAGCAGCTTTTCAGGGGCCCCCTACGAGCAGTACTTC.

The chain links TRBV7-2 to TRBJ1-4, with D unresolved. Deletions cut 5 bases from V and 5 bases from J, with 12 bases between. Germline CDR1 SGHTA, CDR2 FQGNSA. CDR3 length: 14 residues. Here the CDR3 DNA reads TGTGCCAGCAGCCCCCGGGCCCCAAATGAAAAACTGTTTTTT. Translating it yields CASSPRAPNEKLFF.